This entry features one T cell receptor beta chain sequence. The assay was immunoSEQ multiplex PCR, and TCRdb's table has in-frame clones only and misses some. The sample consists of more than 65,000 clones, around 85% of them appearing once. This sample was included in a study of OX40 agonist ivuxolimab in advanced cancers. On the study more broadly: The study enrolled dose-escalation patients with hepatocellular carcinoma, melanoma, renal cell or head and neck cancer. Having had anti-PD-1, anti-PD-L1 or anti-CTLA-4 therapy before was allowed, and about 40% had some. Three patients, one with hepatocellular carcinoma and two with cutaneous melanoma, responded partially.

Cycle 7 day 1, cycle 4 day 1, and baseline were the timepoints at which blood was sampled. This receptor was obtained from an adult with an advanced solid tumor such as melanoma, head and neck, liver or kidney cancer. This sample comprised CD4+ or CD8+ T cells sorted from blood, obtained in a trial of the OX40 agonist ivuxolimab.

CDR3 sequence: CASSLTRANTEAFF. The CDR3 nucleotides read TGTGCCAGCAGCTTAACCAGGGCGAACACTGAAGCTTTCTTT. V and J are TRBV7-3 and TRBJ1-1; a weak D match, TRBD1 (5 bases). V was pared by 0 bases and J by 1 base, with 6 bases between. Per germline, CDR1 SGHTA and CDR2 FQGTGA. The length of the CDR3 is 14 residues.